Listed here are 32 T cell receptor beta chains from one sample, sequenced in a study of OX40 agonist ivuxolimab in advanced cancers. Only in-frame clones appear in the TCRdb table, and some are missing; sequencing was by immunoSEQ multiplex PCR. The table has 15,000 to 20,000 clones, 75% to 85% seen once. The input for sequencing was CD4+ or CD8+ T cells sorted from blood, taken in a trial of the OX40 agonist ivuxolimab. These receptors were taken from an adult with an advanced solid tumor such as melanoma, head and neck, liver or kidney cancer.

The CDR3, as DNA: TGTGCCAGCAGGAACGAGGGGGATTCACCCCTCCACTTT. It yields the protein CASRNEGDSPLHF. This chain uses TRBV6-6 with TRBJ1-6; D is perhaps TRBD1 (6 bases). The CDR3 spans 13 residues. Germline V gene lookup returns CDR1 MNHNY and CDR2 SVGAGI (reference sequence). V dropped 6 bases and J dropped 8 bases, with 11 bases sitting between them.

The chain carries TRBV7-2 and TRBJ1-3, with D uncertain. This CDR3 is built from 16 residues. V was trimmed by 1 base and J by 0 bases, leaving 10 bases between them. The V gene's germline CDR1 is SGHTA and CDR2 FQGNSA. CDR3 protein: CASSLVGLSSGNTIYF. CDR3 in DNA: TGTGCCAGCAGCTTAGTTGGGCTGAGCTCTGGAAACACCATATATTTT.

The chain uses TRBV27 and TRBJ2-7; a weak D match, TRBD1 (6 bases). The germline V gene has CDR1 MNHEY and CDR2 SMNVEV (reference sequence). The CDR3 totals 16 residues. Between the trimmed V and J ends, which lost 3 bases and 1 base, there was a span of 16 bases. In DNA form, the CDR3 reads TGTGCCAGCAGTTTCCTCAGGACAGCCTCTTCCTACGAGCAGTACTTC. Translated, it gives CASSFLRTASSYEQYF.

This chain joins TRBV4-2 and TRBJ2-1; 11 nucleotides agree with TRBD2. Germline assignment: CDR1 LGHNA and CDR2 YNFKEQ. This CDR3 region has 16 residues. V shed 4 bases, J shed 8 bases, and the junction held 10 bases outside the gene matches. The CDR3 region is CASSPGDLAGGYEQFF. CDR3 DNA sequence: TGTGCCAGCAGCCCAGGTGATCTAGCGGGAGGCTATGAGCAGTTCTTC.

The rearrangement links TRBV6-1 to TRBJ1-1; no firm D call. Deletions cut 2 bases from V and 0 bases from J, with 10 bases between. The V gene's germline CDR1 is MNHNS and CDR2 SASEGT. The CDR3 length is 15 residues. CDR3 region: CASSEPPTLNTEAFF. The CDR3 DNA reads TGTGCCAGCAGTGAACCTCCGACTCTGAACACTGAAGCTTTCTTT.

The rearrangement links TRBV6-6 to TRBJ2-1; 9 bases map to TRBD2. Germline V CDR1 and CDR2: MNHNY, SVGAGI (reference sequence). With 4 bases clipped from V and 2 bases from J, the junction kept 6 bases outside the gene matches. This CDR3 has 16 amino acids. In DNA, the CDR3 is TGTGCCAGCAGTTCCACGACTAGCGGAACCTACAATGAGCAGTTCTTC. Translated, it gives CASSSTTSGTYNEQFF.

The chain couples TRBV11-2 to TRBJ2-1, with TRBD2 matching over 8 bases. CDR1 SGHAT and CDR2 FQNNGV come from the germline V gene. J gave up 6 bases and V 0 bases, and 1 base lay outside the gene matches. The CDR3 covers 14 residues. The CDR3 sequence: CASSLDGTSNEQFF. The CDR3, as DNA: TGTGCCAGCAGCTTAGACGGGACTAGCAATGAGCAGTTCTTC. Full variable domain (outside the CDR3, taken from reference TRBV11-2 and TRBJ2-1): EAGVAQSPRYKIIEKRQSVAFWCNPISGHATLYWYQQILGQGPKLLIQFQNNGVVDDSQLPKDRFSAERLKGVDSTLKIQPAKLEDSAVYLCASSLDGTSNEQFFGPGTRLTVL.

The CDR3 loop reads CASSIGNEQYF. As DNA, the CDR3 is TGTGCCAGCTCAATCGGCAACGAGCAGTACTTC. The chain is built from TRBV18 and TRBJ2-7; D ambiguous. With 5 bases removed from V and 5 bases from J, the gap between germline ends came to 7 bases. Germline values: CDR1 KGHSH, CDR2 LQKENI. The CDR3 consists of 11 residues.

This clone turned up a few times. The CDR3 DNA reads as TGTGCCAGCATTATGGGGGGTCAAGAGACCCAGTACTTC. Amino acid sequence: CASIMGGQETQYF. This chain connects TRBV11-3 to TRBJ2-5; D might be TRBD2 (6 bases). CDR3 length: 13 amino acids. Germline V CDR1 and CDR2: SGHNT, YENEEA. Trimming shortened V by 7 bases and J by 2 bases, and 11 bases separated the two germline ends.

J is TRBJ1-4 and V is TRBV9, with D uncertain. This CDR3 region has 15 residues. The germline V and J ends were trimmed by 1 base and 0 bases, with 7 bases remaining between them. Germline V gene lookup returns CDR1 SGDLS and CDR2 YYNGEE. The CDR3 coding sequence is TGTGCCAGCAGCGTATCGACCACAACTAATGAAAAACTGTTTTTT. Translation gives CASSVSTTTNEKLFF.

The V call is TRBV6-5, the J call TRBJ2-6; D is ambiguous. CDR3 size: 16 residues. The ends were cut back, 0 bases at V and 3 bases at J, with 9 bases in the middle. The V gene's germline CDR1 is MNHEY and CDR2 SVGAGI. CDR3 sequence reads: CASSYSIMNGANVLTF. For the CDR3, the DNA is TGTGCCAGCAGTTACTCGATTATGAATGGGGCCAACGTCCTGACTTTC.

The V call is TRBV7-9, the J call TRBJ2-2; 9 bases are shared with TRBD1. V dropped 3 bases and J dropped 9; count of bases not matched to a gene: 14. CDR1 and CDR2 (germline): SEHNR, FQNEAQ (reference sequence). The CDR3 extends over 17 amino acids. The CDR3: CASSFLRSDRGRWELFF. For the CDR3, the DNA is TGTGCCAGCAGCTTCCTCAGAAGCGACAGGGGGAGGTGGGAGCTGTTTTTT. The full variable domain, with the rest looked up from reference TRBV7-9 and TRBJ2-2, is DTGVSQNPRHKITKRGQNVTFRCDPISEHNRLYWYRQTLGQGPEFLTYFQNEAQLEKSRLLSDRFSAERPKGSFSTLEIQRTEQGDSAMYLCASSFLRSDRGRWELFFGEGSRLTVL.

The chain has TRBV5-1 and TRBJ1-1, with D tentatively TRBD1 (5 bases). The germline V and J ends were trimmed by 4 bases and 8 bases, with 12 bases remaining between them. Germline loops: CDR1 SGHRS, CDR2 YFSETQ. CDR3 length equals 12 residues. CDR3 region: CASSSPDREAFF. In nucleotides, the CDR3 is TGCGCCAGCAGCAGCCCCGACAGAGAAGCTTTCTTT. Full variable domain (remainder filled in from reference TRBV5-1 and TRBJ1-1): KAGVTQTPRYLIKTRGQQVTLSCSPISGHRSVSWYQQTPGQGLQFLFEYFSETQRNKGNFPGRFSGRQFSNSRSEMNVSTLELGDSALYLCASSSPDREAFFGQGTRLTVV.

This clone was observed a handful of times. This chain joins TRBV15 and TRBJ2-1; unclear D gene. The CDR3 has 14 residues. Trimming left V 9 bases short and J 0 bases short, with 12 bases between. CDR1 is LNHNV and CDR2 is YYDKDF in the germline V gene (reference sequence). The CDR3, as DNA: TGTGCCACTAGTGGTCTCAGCTCCTACAATGAGCAGTTCTTC. Encoded protein: CATSGLSSYNEQFF.

The gene calls are TRBV4-2 and TRBJ1-6; D is possibly TRBD1 (5 bases). V was trimmed by 5 bases and J by 7 bases, leaving 15 bases between them. Germline CDR1 LGHNA, CDR2 YNFKEQ. The CDR3 totals 15 residues. CDR3 nucleotide sequence: TGTGCCAGCAGCTTAGCTCCCGGGGCCAATTCACCCCTCCACTTT. It yields the protein CASSLAPGANSPLHF.

This chain links TRBV6-1 with TRBJ2-7; D is perhaps TRBD1 (6 bases). This CDR3 has 14 amino acids. Germline values: CDR1 MNHNS, CDR2 SASEGT. Trimming removed 2 bases from V and 0 bases from J, with 8 bases in between. CDR3 sequence: CASSEWDNSYEQYF. In DNA form, the CDR3 reads TGTGCCAGCAGTGAATGGGACAACTCCTACGAGCAGTACTTC.

This chain connects TRBV7-2 to TRBJ2-1; either TRBD1 or TRBD2 may supply D (5 bases each). Trimming removed 5 bases from V and 6 bases from J, with 14 bases in between. The CDR3 totals 14 residues. The germline gives CDR1 SGHTA, CDR2 FQGNSA. CDR3 in amino acids: CASSHPGTPNEQFF. The CDR3 DNA is TGTGCCAGCAGCCATCCAGGGACCCCCAATGAGCAGTTCTTC.

The genes are TRBV4-2 and TRBJ2-3; 9 bases are shared with TRBD2. CDR3 length equals 17 residues. V gave up 2 bases and J gave up 1 base; unmatched junction bases: 7. Germline values: CDR1 LGHNA, CDR2 YNFKEQ. In DNA, the CDR3 is TGTGCCAGCAGCCAACAGGCTCGGACTAGCGGCACAGATACGCAGTATTTT. Translating it yields CASSQQARTSGTDTQYF.

The chain uses TRBV7-2 and TRBJ2-1; 9 nucleotides align to TRBD2. Germline V gives CDR1 SGHTA, CDR2 FQGNSA. Trimming at V came to 1 base and at J to 6 bases, leaving 4 bases not matched to a gene. The CDR3 contains 15 residues. The chain's CDR3 is CASSLVAGGTNEQFF. CDR3 sequence (DNA): TGTGCCAGCAGCTTAGTGGCGGGAGGGACCAATGAGCAGTTCTTC.

The rearrangement uses TRBV12-2 and TRBJ2-6; TRBD1, the table's D call, was not compared with the DNA. TRBV12-2 is noted as a pseudogene. This CDR3 spans 18 amino acids. The CDR3 here is CASRLAHHRGNGANVLTF. CDR3 nucleotides: TGTGCAAGTCGCTTAGCGCACCACAGGGGGAATGGGGCCAACGTCCTGACTTTC.

This clone came up a few times. This sequence joins TRBV11-3 and TRBJ2-3; perhaps D is TRBD1 or TRBD2 (5 bases each). The CDR3 runs to 14 residues. Germline CDR1 reads SGHNT; CDR2 reads YENEEA. Deletions cut 5 bases from V and 2 bases from J, with 11 bases between. CDR3 loop: CASSGRDATDTQYF. CDR3 nucleotides: TGTGCCAGCAGCGGAAGGGACGCCACAGATACGCAGTATTTT.

This chain links TRBV5-6 with TRBJ1-5; TRBD1 matches 7 bases. From germline, CDR1 is SGHDT and CDR2 YYEEEE. This CDR3 is 16 amino acids long. V was clipped by 3 bases and J by 0 bases; unmatched bases: 6. In DNA, the CDR3 is TGTGCCAGCAGCTATCGGACAGGCAATAGCAATCAGCCCCAGCATTTT. Translating it yields CASSYRTGNSNQPQHF.

This clone was seen more than once but under ten times. The J gene is TRBJ1-2, the V gene TRBV7-9, with 10 bases identical to TRBD1. Germline CDR1 reads SEHNR; CDR2 reads FQNEAQ (reference sequence). V shed 10 bases, J shed 8 bases, and the junction held 7 bases outside the gene matches. The CDR3 sequence is 12 residues long. CDR3 protein: CAIGDRGGGYTF. The CDR3, as DNA: TGTGCCATCGGGGACAGGGGAGGAGGCTACACCTTC.

The chain carries TRBV25-1 and TRBJ1-5, with D unclear. The germline V gene encodes CDR1 MGHDK and CDR2 SYGVNS. V lost 2 bases to trimming and J lost 6 bases, with 8 bases between them. This CDR3 comprises 13 residues. The CDR3 nucleotides read TGTGCCAGCAGTGAAACCGGGATTCAGCCCCAGCATTTT. Translated: CASSETGIQPQHF.

The V call is TRBV6-5, the J call TRBJ1-4; 7 nucleotides align to TRBD1. After removal of 2 bases from V and 7 bases from J, the junction contained 7 bases not matched to a gene. This CDR3 has 15 residues. Per germline, CDR1 MNHEY and CDR2 SVGAGI. The CDR3 region is CASSYGRHRGEKLFF. CDR3 coding DNA: TGTGCCAGCAGTTACGGAAGGCACAGGGGTGAAAAACTGTTTTTT.

The chain recombines TRBV19 with TRBJ2-3, with D tentatively TRBD1 or TRBD2 (5 bases each). This CDR3 has 12 residues. The V and J ends lost 5 bases and 7 bases respectively, with 10 bases between them. The germline V gene encodes CDR1 LNHDA and CDR2 SQIVND (reference sequence). In DNA form, the CDR3 reads TGTGCCAGTAGTTCGGGACCGAATACGCAGTATTTT. Translation: CASSSGPNTQYF.

The rearrangement uses TRBV6-5 and TRBJ2-2, with a tentative D call TRBD1 (6 bases). Trimming took 6 bases from V and 4 from J, leaving 12 bases between them. This CDR3 has 14 residues. The germline gives CDR1 MNHEY, CDR2 SVGAGI. CDR3 nucleotides: TGTGCCAGCAGACAGGGTTTACCCACCGGGGAGCTGTTTTTT. Its translation: CASRQGLPTGELFF.

V gene TRBV6-4 combines with J gene TRBJ2-4; 8 bases are shared with TRBD1. CDR1 MRHNA and CDR2 SNTAGT come from the germline V gene. The CDR3 covers 20 residues. Trimming at V came to 6 bases and at J to 3 bases, leaving 22 bases not matched to a gene. This chain's CDR3 is CASRIPIGDRNPPIKNIQYF. CDR3 sequence (DNA): TGTGCCAGCAGGATTCCCATAGGGGACAGGAACCCACCTATCAAAAACATTCAGTACTTC.

The rearrangement links TRBV11-1 to TRBJ1-3; the match to TRBD1 covers 7 bases. Germline CDR1 is SGHAT and CDR2 is FQDESV (reference sequence). CDR3 length equals 16 residues. With V trimmed by 5 bases and J by 1 base, 8 bases remained unmatched. CDR3 sequence: CASSATDRQSGNTIYF. DNA of the CDR3: TGTGCCAGCAGCGCCACGGACAGGCAATCTGGAAACACCATATATTTT.

The chain combines TRBV28 with TRBJ2-3; D is possibly TRBD1 (6 bases). With 5 bases removed from V and 0 bases from J, the gap between germline ends came to 15 bases. Germline V CDR1 and CDR2: MDHEN, SYDVKM. The CDR3 sequence is 16 residues long. The CDR3 protein is CASSLQDRTSTDTQYF. CDR3 bases: TGTGCCAGCAGTCTGCAGGACAGAACTAGCACAGATACGCAGTATTTT.

The chain uses TRBV9 and TRBJ1-5; TRBD1 matches at 7 bases. Losses at the gene ends were 7 bases for V and 8 bases for J; bases not matched to a gene: 15. CDR1 SGDLS and CDR2 YYNGEE come from the germline V gene. There are 15 residues in the CDR3. The DNA for the CDR3 is TGTGCCAGCCGCTCGACAGGGACTCCTGGGGAGCCCCAGCATTTT. The encoded protein is CASRSTGTPGEPQHF.

The rearrangement uses TRBV6-1 and TRBJ2-5; 14 positions agree with TRBD2. Germline CDR1 MNHNS, CDR2 SASEGT. CDR3 size: 16 residues. V dropped 3 bases and J dropped 5; count of bases not matched to a gene: 5. The CDR3: CASSDPGLAGEETQYF. The DNA for the CDR3 is TGTGCCAGCAGTGACCCGGGACTAGCGGGAGAGGAGACCCAGTACTTC.